This TCR beta chain was observed in a study of spatial heterogeneity in lung cancer. In the study overall: Alpha-chain sequences were consistently detected in smaller numbers than beta-chain sequences. Each unique TCR and UMI combination was seen more than ten times on average in raw reads. Study-level points and caveats: Detection of ubiquitous tumor TCRs in blood was higher at resection than follow-up.

TCRdb used MiXCR to reprocess the 5' RACE reads, holding one entry per CDR3 protein. The data hold some 83,000 distinct CDR3 sequences, with 7.5% to 9.5% observed a single time. The time point: sample taken at primary tumor resection. Whole RNA from tumor, nontumor lung or frozen PBMC was sequenced unsorted. Ten or more counts support this clonotype. What it binds is not known. Trimming removed 2 bases from V and 6 bases from J, with 13 bases in between. Germline V gives CDR1 SNHLY, CDR2 FYNNEI. This CDR3 spans 14 amino acids. The TCR sequence derives from a male donor with early-stage non-small cell lung cancer. This chain joins TRBV2 and TRBJ1-2; D is ambiguous. The material sequenced was PBMCs, taken at surgery. The CDR3 coding sequence is TGTGCCAGCAGTGAACGGGCCAAAGGCGATGGCTACACCTTC. It codes for CASSERAKGDGYTF.